The present T cell receptor (beta chain) was sequenced within a study of shared clonotypes between healthy human individuals (dated by TCRdb to the early 2020s). Broadly, across the study: Two women and a few men aged 18 to 49 years were included in the cohort. The study deeply sequenced blood TCR repertoires of about five healthy adults to estimate repertoire size and the extent of clonotype sharing between individuals. To increase sequencing depth and limit assay-specific biases, TCR repertoire library preparation and sequencing were carried out by different laboratories using diverse techniques. Leukapheresis yielded between about 0.94 and 10 billion PBMCs per donor.

TCR CDR3 regions were amplified from genomic DNA by multiplex PCR using the deep immunoSEQ assay. For each cell subset, the extracted genomic DNA was distributed evenly across all wells of several immunoSEQ 96-well plates, and each plate served as one replicate. For unsorted PBMC, each replicate PCR was loaded with 250 to 300 ng genomic DNA, equivalent to about 33,000 T cell genomes. Genomic DNA from unsorted PBMC was sequenced over ten immunoSEQ deep assay plates. Purified libraries were measured with a Qubit 3.0 fluorometer, size-checked on a Bioanalyzer 2100, and measured again with the KAPA Library Quantification kit. Every immunoSEQ 96-well plate was sequenced on a dedicated single-read 150-cycle Illumina NextSeq 550 flow cell. For the original study's pipeline: Because the immunoSEQ output held only junctional sequences and lacked quality scores, the filtering could not match the filtering applied to full-length reads. To assign V/J genes and CDR3, sequences were annotated against IMGT germline references using PyIR, a Python wrapper for IgBLAST v1.9. Reads with weak V/J assignments (E-value above 1e-6), missing CDR3, stop codons, out-of-frame junctions, or ambiguous translated residues were removed. V3J clonotypes were defined as sequences sharing the same inferred V gene, J gene, and CDR3 amino acid sequence. The percentage overlap between two repertoires was calculated by dividing the number of shared unique clonotypes by the size of the smaller repertoire. RTK rarefaction, the Chao1 estimator, and Recon v2.1 estimates of unobserved clonotypes were used to assess repertoire richness. TCRdb obtained this table from immuneACCESS and retained in-frame rearrangements with V and J assigned. These tables miss some clones; where compared with another copy, unresolved V genes account for less than half of the shortfall, and the remainder is unexplained. That table gives V, J and clone size, and the DNA gave D and trimming. Here the sample has fewer than 600,000 clones; roughly 78% occur a single time. 10% to 15% of the sample is in the top ten clones.

The donors were healthy, HIV-negative adults who had no recently reported acute infections or vaccinations. Every donor was a Caucasian adult residing in Nashville, Tennessee, USA. For unsorted samples, roughly 86 million PBMCs were counted and genomic DNA was extracted with the QIAamp DNA Blood Mini kit. After blood collection by leukapheresis, PBMCs were isolated using Ficoll-Histopaque density gradient centrifugation and then cryopreserved in the vapor phase of liquid nitrogen. The research as a whole found: Because the study included only a small number of donors, the genetic and exposure-history diversity represented was limited. Pairwise subsampling led to the expectation that sequencing depth would affect the degree of clonotype sharing among donors. Sampling was restricted to blood, and TCR repertoires in tissue are likely to differ from TCR repertoires in blood.

About this clone: The antigen this receptor binds is unknown. Per-nucleotide qualities are absent, and no much larger clonotype sits a single base away.

CDR1 and CDR2, looked up from the germline V gene (reference sequence), are MNHEY and SMNVEV. V and J lose 4 bases and 7 bases, and a span of 17 bases separates them. The CDR3 numbers 14 residues from cysteine through phenylalanine. The retained sequence is limited to the CDR3, 42 bases, with the frame set at the first base. The sequence was obtained from a woman aged 40 to 55 in good health. Some clones in this sample may be carry-over from other donors' samples. The specimen was PBMCs. The sequence is built from TRBV27 and TRBJ2-7; the D gene is perhaps TRBD1, from 6 matching bases. CDR3 reads: CASSSWGLTGEQYF. The bases are TGTGCCAGCAGTTCTTGGGGCCTCACAGGGGAGCAGTACTTC.